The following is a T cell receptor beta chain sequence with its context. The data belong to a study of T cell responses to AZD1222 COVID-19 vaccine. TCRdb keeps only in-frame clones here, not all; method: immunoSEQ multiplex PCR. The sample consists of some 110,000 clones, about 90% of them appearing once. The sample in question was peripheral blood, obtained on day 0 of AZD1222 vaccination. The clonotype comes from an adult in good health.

This CDR3 reads CASSFQPWENTEAFF. Written as DNA, the CDR3 is TGCGCCAGCAGCTTCCAGCCCTGGGAGAACACTGAAGCTTTCTTT. The chain combines TRBV5-1 with TRBJ1-1; D is unclear. The CDR3 is 15 amino acids. Germline lookup yields CDR1 SGHRS and CDR2 YFSETQ. The V end lost 2 bases, the J end lost 1 base, and 12 bases lay between the germline ends.